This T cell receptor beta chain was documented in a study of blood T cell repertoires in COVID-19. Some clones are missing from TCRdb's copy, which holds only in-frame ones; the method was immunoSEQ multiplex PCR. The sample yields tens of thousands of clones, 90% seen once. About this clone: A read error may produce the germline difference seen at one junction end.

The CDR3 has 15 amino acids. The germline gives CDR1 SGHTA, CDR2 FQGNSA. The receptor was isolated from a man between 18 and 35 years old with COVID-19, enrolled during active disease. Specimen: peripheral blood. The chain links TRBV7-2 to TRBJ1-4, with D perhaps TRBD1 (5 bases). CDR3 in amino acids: CASSLASGGNEKLLF. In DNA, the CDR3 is TGTGCCAGCAGCTTAGCGTCGGGGGGGAATGAAAAACTGCTTTTT. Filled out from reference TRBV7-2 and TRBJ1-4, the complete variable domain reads GAGVSQSPSNKVTEKGKDVELRCDPISGHTALYWYRQSLGQGLEFLIYFQGNSAPDKSGLPSDRFSAERTGGSVSTLTIQRTQQEDSAVYLCASSLASGGNEKLLFGSGTQLSVL.